Below are 9 T cell receptor beta chains sequenced from a single sample in a study of OX40 agonist ivuxolimab in advanced cancers. TCRdb's table, derived via immunoSEQ multiplex PCR, lists solely in-frame clones and lacks some. This repertoire shows approximately 90,000 clones, approximately 90% found once; its top ten account for 0.25% to 0.3%. Sequences were derived from CD4+ or CD8+ T cells sorted from blood, sampled in a trial of the OX40 agonist ivuxolimab. These receptors were obtained from an adult with an advanced solid tumor such as melanoma, head and neck, liver or kidney cancer.

The chain uses TRBV5-4 and TRBJ2-7; 7 nucleotides align to TRBD1. Germline V gene data show CDR1 as SGHNT and CDR2 as YYREEE (reference sequence). V lost 3 bases to trimming and J lost 3 bases; unmatched junction nucleotides: 6. This CDR3 has 14 amino acids. CDR3 residues: CASSSKGQNYEQYF. The CDR3 DNA reads TGTGCCAGCAGCTCGAAGGGACAGAACTACGAGCAGTACTTC.

This chain links TRBV7-2 with TRBJ2-3; 9 nucleotides match TRBD2. V was pared by 6 bases and J by 3 bases, with 4 bases of the junction left unmatched. Germline values: CDR1 SGHTA, CDR2 FQGNSA. The CDR3 length is 14 residues. CDR3 DNA sequence: TGTGCCAGCAGAAGCGGGGGGATAACAGATACGCAGTATTTT. Encoded protein: CASRSGGITDTQYF.

V and J are TRBV18 and TRBJ2-1; 14 bases fit TRBD2. The trim removed 2 bases at V and 6 bases at J, leaving 9 bases unmatched. This CDR3 comprises 18 residues. The germline gives CDR1 KGHSH, CDR2 LQKENI. The CDR3 DNA follows: TGTGCCAGCTCACCAAGACTAGCGGGGGGGCCTGTGCGCAATGAGCAGTTCTTC. Translation: CASSPRLAGGPVRNEQFF.

This rearrangement joins TRBV27 to TRBJ2-7, with TRBD2 as a possible D gene (6 bases). The V gene lost 7 bases and the J gene lost 6 bases, with 16 bases spanning the gap. CDR3 length: 13 residues. Germline V CDR1 and CDR2: MNHEY, SMNVEV (reference sequence). Here the CDR3 reads CASTHQTGGEQYF. The DNA for the CDR3 is TGTGCCAGCACGCACCAAACCGGGGGCGAGCAGTACTTC.

The chain combines TRBV7-2 with TRBJ1-5; D gene uncertain. Germline values: CDR1 SGHTA, CDR2 FQGNSA. The CDR3 extends over 15 amino acids. The V end lost 1 base, the J end lost 2 bases, and 9 bases lay between the germline ends. The chain's CDR3 is CASSLGEVGNQPQHF. CDR3 in DNA: TGTGCCAGCAGCTTAGGTGAGGTAGGCAATCAGCCCCAGCATTTT.

This chain joins TRBV9 and TRBJ1-4, with 11 bases matching TRBD1. The J segment lost 9 bases and the V segment lost 3 bases, leaving 13 bases of the junction unmatched. This CDR3 contains 17 residues. Germline V gene data show CDR1 as SGDLS and CDR2 as YYNGEE. For the CDR3, the DNA is TGTGCCAGCAGCGGGGCCGGGACAGGGGGTCAGTCTAAAAAACTGTTTTTT. This gives the protein CASSGAGTGGQSKKLFF. Full variable domain (rest looked up from reference TRBV9 and TRBJ1-4): DSGVTQTPKHLITATGQRVTLRCSPRSGDLSVYWYQQSLDQGLQFLIQYYNGEERAKGNILERFSAQQFPDLHSELNLSSLELGDSALYFCASSGAGTGGQSKKLFFGSGTQLSVL.

The chain employs TRBV30 and TRBJ2-2; 10 nucleotides match TRBD1. The CDR3 loop spans 12 amino acids. J was trimmed by 8 bases and V by 8 bases; bases with no gene match: 5. Germline V CDR1 and CDR2: GTSNPN, SVGIG (reference sequence). The CDR3 DNA sequence: TGTGCCCGGGGACAGGGGCCGGGGGAGCTGTTTTTT. Amino acids: CARGQGPGELFF.

This clone was observed a few times. This chain links TRBV27 with TRBJ2-4; the D gene could be TRBD1 or TRBD2 (6 bases each). CDR1 MNHEY and CDR2 SMNVEV come from the germline V gene (reference sequence). There are 12 residues in the CDR3. With 6 bases removed from V and 12 bases from J, the gap between germline ends came to 15 bases. The CDR3 region is CASSPRGTTQYF. CDR3 nucleotide sequence: TGTGCCAGCAGCCCCCGCGGGACAACTCAGTACTTC.

The J gene is TRBJ2-1, the V gene TRBV11-2, with 11 bases lining up with TRBD2. This CDR3 comprises 16 residues. Germline V CDR1 and CDR2: SGHAT, FQNNGV. J was trimmed by 4 bases and V by 2 bases; bases with no gene match: 4. CDR3 protein: CASSLHSGGVYNEQFF. In DNA form, the CDR3 reads TGTGCCAGCAGCTTACATAGCGGGGGGGTATACAATGAGCAGTTCTTC.